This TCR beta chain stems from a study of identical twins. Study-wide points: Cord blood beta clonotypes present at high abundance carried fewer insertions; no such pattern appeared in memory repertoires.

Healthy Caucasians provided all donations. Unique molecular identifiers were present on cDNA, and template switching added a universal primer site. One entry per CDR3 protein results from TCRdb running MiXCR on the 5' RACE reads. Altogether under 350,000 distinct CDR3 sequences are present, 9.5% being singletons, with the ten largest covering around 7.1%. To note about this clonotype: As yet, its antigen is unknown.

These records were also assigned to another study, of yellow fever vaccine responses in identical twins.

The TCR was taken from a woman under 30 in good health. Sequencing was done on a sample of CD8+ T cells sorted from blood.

The CDR3: CASSVGTSGLPGYEQYF. The CDR3 DNA is TGTGCCAGCAGTGTGGGGACTAGCGGGTTGCCTGGCTACGAGCAGTACTTC. This chain connects TRBV2 to TRBJ2-7; 12 bases map to TRBD2. Germline CDR1 reads SNHLY; CDR2 reads FYNNEI. V lost 4 bases and J lost 3; bases outside the gene matches: 10. This CDR3 has 17 residues.